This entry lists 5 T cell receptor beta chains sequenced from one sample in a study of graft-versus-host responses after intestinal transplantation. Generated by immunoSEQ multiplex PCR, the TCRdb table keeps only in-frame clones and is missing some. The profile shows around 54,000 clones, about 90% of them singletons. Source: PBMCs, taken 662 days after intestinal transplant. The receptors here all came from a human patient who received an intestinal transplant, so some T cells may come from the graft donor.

The CDR3 spells CASSPRLVNEQFF. CDR3 nucleotides: TGTGCCAGCAGCCCAAGACTTGTTAATGAGCAGTTCTTC. The V and J genes are TRBV9 and TRBJ2-1; D remains ambiguous. Trimming took off 4 bases at V and 7 bases at J, with 12 bases between the two ends. CDR1 and CDR2 (germline): SGDLS, YYNGEE. The CDR3 is 13 residues long.

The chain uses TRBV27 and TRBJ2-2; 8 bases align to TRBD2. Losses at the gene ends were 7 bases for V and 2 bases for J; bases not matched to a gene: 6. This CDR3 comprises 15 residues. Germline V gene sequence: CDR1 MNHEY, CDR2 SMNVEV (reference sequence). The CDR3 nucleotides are TGTGCCAGCAATTTCCTAGCGGGTAACACCGGGGAGCTGTTTTTT. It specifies CASNFLAGNTGELFF.

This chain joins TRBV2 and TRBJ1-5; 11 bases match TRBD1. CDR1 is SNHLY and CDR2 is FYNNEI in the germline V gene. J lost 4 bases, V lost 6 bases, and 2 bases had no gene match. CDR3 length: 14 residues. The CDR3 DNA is TGTGCCAGCAGAGGGACAGGGGGTAATCAGCCCCAGCATTTT. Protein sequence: CASRGTGGNQPQHF.

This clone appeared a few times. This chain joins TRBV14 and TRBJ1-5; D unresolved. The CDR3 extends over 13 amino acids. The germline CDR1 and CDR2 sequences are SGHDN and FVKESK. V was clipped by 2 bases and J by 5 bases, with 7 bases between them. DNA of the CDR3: TGTGCCAGCAGCCAACAGTTCGATCAGCCCCAGCATTTT. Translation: CASSQQFDQPQHF.

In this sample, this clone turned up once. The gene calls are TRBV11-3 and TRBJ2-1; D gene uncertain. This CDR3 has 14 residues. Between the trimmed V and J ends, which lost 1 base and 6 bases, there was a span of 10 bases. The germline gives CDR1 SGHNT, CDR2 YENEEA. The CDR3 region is CASSLVGLINEQFF. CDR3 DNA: TGTGCCAGCAGCTTAGTTGGTCTAATCAATGAGCAGTTCTTC.